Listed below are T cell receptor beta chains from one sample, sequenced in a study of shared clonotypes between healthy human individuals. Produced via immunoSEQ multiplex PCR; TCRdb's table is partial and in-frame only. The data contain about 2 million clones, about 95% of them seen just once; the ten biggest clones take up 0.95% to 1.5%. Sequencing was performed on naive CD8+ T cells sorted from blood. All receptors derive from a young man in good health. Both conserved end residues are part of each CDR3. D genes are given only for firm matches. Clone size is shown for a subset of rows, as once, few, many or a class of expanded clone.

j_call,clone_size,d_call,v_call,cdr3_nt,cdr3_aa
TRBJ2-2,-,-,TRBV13,TGTGCCAGCAGCTTAGCAGGGGAAGCGGACACCGGGGAGCTGTTTTTT,CASSLAGEADTGELFF
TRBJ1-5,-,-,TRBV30,TGTGCCTGGAGTGGACAGGTAAATAGCAATCAGCCCCAGCATTTT,CAWSGQVNSNQPQHF
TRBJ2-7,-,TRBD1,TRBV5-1,TGCGCCAGCAGCTTGAAGGGAACAGGGGTGGAGCAGTACTTC,CASSLKGTGVEQYF
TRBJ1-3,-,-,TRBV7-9,TGTGCCAGCAAAAAGGGGGGCTCTGGAAACACCATATATTTT,CASKKGGSGNTIYF
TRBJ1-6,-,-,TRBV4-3,TGCGCCAGCAGCCAAGACATAGGGACACCAAATAATTCACCCCTCCACTTT,CASSQDIGTPNNSPLHF
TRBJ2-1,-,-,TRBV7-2,TGTGCCAGCAGCTTTTGGTCAGGGAGCTCCTACAATGAGCAGTTCTTC,CASSFWSGSSYNEQFF
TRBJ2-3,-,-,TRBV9,TGTGCCAGCAGCGTAGGTGTACGGGGTAGCACAGATACGCAGTATTTT,CASSVGVRGSTDTQYF
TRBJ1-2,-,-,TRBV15,TGTGCCACCAGCAGACCCGAGGGGGGCTATGGCTACACCTTC,CATSRPEGGYGYTF
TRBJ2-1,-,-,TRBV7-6,TGTGCCAGCAGCTTAGTTGTGAGCTCCTACAATGAGCAGTTCTTC,CASSLVVSSYNEQFF
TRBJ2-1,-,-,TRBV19,TGTGCCAGTAACCTTGGAGAGAGCTCCTACAATGAGCAGTTCTTC,CASNLGESSYNEQFF
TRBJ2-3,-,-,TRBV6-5,TGTGCCAGCAGTTACTCTCCGATTGCGGGCACAGATACGCAGTATTTT,CASSYSPIAGTDTQYF
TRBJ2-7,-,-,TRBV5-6,TGTGCCAGCAGCTTGGCGGGAAGATGGGCCTACGAGCAGTACTTC,CASSLAGRWAYEQYF
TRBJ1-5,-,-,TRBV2,TGTGCCTCCGAAGGGGGGAACGGACAGCCCCAGCATTTT,CASEGGNGQPQHF
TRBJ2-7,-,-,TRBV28,TGTGCCAGCAGTTTTTCGGACTCCTACGAGCAGTACTTC,CASSFSDSYEQYF
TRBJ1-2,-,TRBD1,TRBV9,TGTGCCAGCAGCGGACGGACAGGGTATGGCTACACCTTC,CASSGRTGYGYTF
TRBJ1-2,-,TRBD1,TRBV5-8,TGTGCCAGCAGACCGCCGGGACAGGACCTCTATGGCTACACCTTC,CASRPPGQDLYGYTF
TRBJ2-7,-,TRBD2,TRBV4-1,TGCGCCAGCAGCCAAGATCGGGGCGGGGGGGCCTACGAGCAGTACTTC,CASSQDRGGGAYEQYF
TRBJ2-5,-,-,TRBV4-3,TGCGCCAGCAGCCAAGATTGGGCGACGGGGACCTCAGGAGAGACCCAGTACTTC,CASSQDWATGTSGETQYF
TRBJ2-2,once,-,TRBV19,TGTGCCAGTAACGGGGGCCCCACGGGGACCGGGGAGCTGTTTTTT,CASNGGPTGTGELFF
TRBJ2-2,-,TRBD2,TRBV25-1,TGTGCCAGCAACTCCCTAGCGGGCGTGTCCGGGGAGCTGTTTTTT,CASNSLAGVSGELFF